This T cell receptor (beta chain) emerged from a study of blood T cell repertoires in COVID-19. The data were produced by immunoSEQ multiplex PCR, yet TCRdb's version contains in-frame clones alone and is incomplete. The sample lists 140,000 to 150,000 clones, roughly 88% occurring once. Recruitment covered 20 to 25 US areas and drew participants whose ages spanned roughly 18 to 100 years. Allocation to cohorts depended on clinical history reported by the participants. Symptom resolution, clearance, or two negative PCRs marked donors in Cohort 3 as recovered. Per germline, CDR1 SNHLY and CDR2 FYNNEI. The CDR3 spans 13 residues. Between the trimmed V and J ends, which lost 5 bases and 6 bases, there was a span of 10 bases.

The V call is TRBV2, the J call TRBJ2-2; a possible D gene is TRBD1 (6 bases). The specimen was PBMCs or T cells enriched from blood (not recorded which). The origin of this receptor is a man aged 45 to 65 who had recovered from COVID-19. The CDR3 nucleotides are TGTGCCAGCAGTCAAACAGGGTCCGGGGAGCTGTTTTTT. Translation gives CASSQTGSGELFF.